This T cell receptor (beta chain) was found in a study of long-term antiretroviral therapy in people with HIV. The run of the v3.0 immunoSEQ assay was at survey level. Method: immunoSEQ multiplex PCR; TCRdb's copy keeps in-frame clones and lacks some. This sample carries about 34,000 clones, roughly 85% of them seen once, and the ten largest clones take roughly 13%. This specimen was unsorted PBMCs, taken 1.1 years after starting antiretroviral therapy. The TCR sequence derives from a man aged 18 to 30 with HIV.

CDR3 region: CASSVAGGQETQYF. Written as DNA, the CDR3 is TGTGCCAGTAGTGTAGCGGGGGGACAAGAGACCCAGTACTTC. This chain uses TRBV19 with TRBJ2-5; 10 bases match TRBD2. V lost 5 bases to trimming and J lost 2 bases; unmatched junction nucleotides: 2. The V gene's germline CDR1 is LNHDA and CDR2 SQIVND (reference sequence). The CDR3 is made up of 14 amino acids.